The clone carrying this TCR beta chain came up a few times. Its antigen remains unidentified. The data belong to a study of beta chain features in type 1 diabetes. The isolated RNA, all of it, was reverse transcribed, so expressed TCRB transcripts were what got sequenced. Generated by immunoSEQ multiplex PCR, the TCRdb table keeps only in-frame clones and is missing some. The profile shows about 290,000 clones, under 8.5% of them singletons. Study results and limitations: In type 1 diabetes patients, VDJ junctions had fewer insertions; deletions at these junctions were more frequent. When Type 1 diabetes patients were examined, their TCRB CDR3s proved moderately but significantly shorter in all four CD4+ subsets.

The germline V gene has CDR1 LGHNA and CDR2 YNFKEQ. Trimming cost V 2 bases and J 4 bases; bases outside gene matches: 7. The CDR3 is made up of 17 amino acids. The material sequenced was central memory CD4+ T cells from blood. The rearrangement uses TRBV4-2 and TRBJ2-1; 11 bases line up with TRBD2. The sequence was collected from a woman aged 18 to 35 in good health. The CDR3 bases are TGTGCCAGCAGCCAACCTACCGGGACTAGCGGTTACAATGAGCAGTTCTTC. This codes for CASSQPTGTSGYNEQFF.